This T cell receptor beta chain was found in a study of CD8 T cells in ankylosing spondylitis. The germline gives CDR1 WNHNN, CDR2 SYGVQD (reference sequence). The CDR3 runs 15 residues. Study results and caveats: There was a TCR beta motif, made of 7 to 9 highly homologous variants, that appeared characteristic of ankylosing spondylitis blood.

One entry per CDR3 protein results from TCRdb running MiXCR on the 5' RACE reads. The sample has around 890,000 distinct CDR3 sequences; 12% are singletons. In the case of this clonotype: What it binds is unknown. The junction departs from germline at one end; a sequencing error may be responsible.

What was sequenced was blood, either unsorted or a sorted T cell fraction (not recorded which). The source is a male donor with ankylosing spondylitis. The V and J genes are TRBV10-1 and TRBJ2-7, with TRBD1 identical over 8 bases. CDR3 nucleotide sequence: TGCGCCAGCAGTGAATCCGGGACAGGCTCCCACGAGCAGTACTTC. Protein product: CASSESGTGSHEQYF.